The rows below give T cell receptor beta chains drawn from one sample of a study of T cells in Graves' hyperthyroidism and ophthalmopathy. Via MiXCR, TCRdb re-called the multiplex PCR reads, giving one row per CDR3 protein. The sample holds about 380,000 distinct CDR3 sequences; approximately 13% are singletons and the top ten take around 20%. Sequenced material: blood. The receptors originated from a man aged 30-40 years with Graves' hyperthyroidism that later progressed to Graves' ophthalmopathy. Each CDR3 is given with its conserved first and last residue. D genes are given only for firm matches. For some rows the clone size is stated as once, few or many, or as a class when expanded; others skip it.

J gene,clone size,D gene,V gene,CDR3 DNA,CDR3 protein
TRBJ2-1,NA,TRBD2,TRBV7-9,TGTGCCAGCAGCTTCCGCCCTTGGCTAGCGGGGAAAAGCTCCTACAATGAGCAGTTCTTC,CASSFRPWLAGKSSYNEQFF
TRBJ2-6,NA,NA,TRBV4-1,TGCGCCAGCAGCCAAGTTTTCTCGCACTCTGGGGCCAACGTCCTGACTTTC,CASSQVFSHSGANVLTF
TRBJ1-4,many,NA,TRBV7-6,TGTGCCAGCAGCTGGGGGGGGCAGAAGGAAAAACTGTTTTTT,CASSWGGQKEKLFF
TRBJ2-6,NA,TRBD1,TRBV28,TGTGCCAGCAGTTTATTAGGTGAAACAGGGGAAGACCCTGGGGCCAACGTCCTGACTTTC,CASSLLGETGEDPGANVLTF
TRBJ2-7,many,NA,TRBV11-3,TGCGCCAGCAGCTTAGACCGAGGGTCCTACGAGCAGTACTTC,CASSLDRGSYEQYF
TRBJ2-5,few,NA,TRBV19,TGTGCCAGTAGTATACCGGGCAGGGGAGAGACCCAGTACTTC,CASSIPGRGETQYF
TRBJ2-1,NA,TRBD2,TRBV7-6,TGTGCCAGCAGCCCCACTAGCGGGCCCCGGGGGCAGTTCTTC,CASSPTSGPRGQFF
TRBJ2-7,many,NA,TRBV28,TGTGCCAGCAGCTCCGGACTGTTAGTCTACGAGCAGTACTTC,CASSSGLLVYEQYF
TRBJ2-1,many,NA,TRBV7-3,TGTGCCAGCAGCCAACAGGGTTGGGGGAACTACAATGAGCAGTTCTTC,CASSQQGWGNYNEQFF
TRBJ1-1,NA,TRBD1,TRBV28,TGTGCCAGCAGGCCGGACAGGGTGGTCGACAAAGCTTTCTTT,CASRPDRVVDKAFF
TRBJ1-2,few,NA,TRBV5-1,TGCGCCAGCAGCTTGTCGCTTAACGGCTACACCTTC,CASSLSLNGYTF
TRBJ2-7,many,TRBD1,TRBV12-5,TGTGCTAGTGGTTTGGTACTGGGACAGGGTTCCCACGAGCAGTACTTC,CASGLVLGQGSHEQYF
TRBJ2-1,NA,TRBD1,TRBV20-1,TGCAGTGCTAGGGGGACAGATTTTACCTACAATGAGGAGTTCTTC,CSARGTDFTYNEEFF
TRBJ2-3,many,NA,TRBV2,TGTGCCAGCAGCCGCGGGAAAAGGACAGGTTGGGGAGATACGCAGTATTTT,CASSRGKRTGWGDTQYF
TRBJ1-5,NA,NA,TRBV19,TGTGCCAGTAACAGCGGCAATCAGCCCCAGCATTTT,CASNSGNQPQHF
TRBJ2-5,many,NA,TRBV11-1,TGTGCCAGCAGCGTGACAACCCAGGAGACCCAGTACTTC,CASSVTTQETQYF
TRBJ2-7,many,NA,TRBV7-6,TGTGCCAGCAGCCAAGGGCACGAGCAGTACTTC,CASSQGHEQYF
TRBJ1-1,NA,NA,TRBV5-1,TGCGCCAGCAGCCACGCCTCAACAGGGATCGGGGGGAACACTGAAGCTTTCTTT,CASSHASTGIGGNTEAFF
TRBJ2-1,NA,NA,TRBV5-1,TGCGCCAGCACTACTAGGAACAATGAGCAGTTCTTC,CASTTRNNEQFF
TRBJ2-5,NA,NA,TRBV18,TGTGCCAGCTCACTCACCGAACAAGAGACCCAGTACTTC,CASSLTEQETQYF
TRBJ2-2,NA,TRBD1,TRBV27,TGTGCCAGCAGTTTATCACAGGGGGCATCCGGGGAGCTGTTTTTT,CASSLSQGASGELFF
TRBJ1-1,few,TRBD1,TRBV6-1,TGTGCCAGCAGTTATAACAGGGGGCTGAACACTGAAGCTTTCTTT,CASSYNRGLNTEAFF
TRBJ1-4,NA,TRBD1,TRBV30,TGTGCCTGGAGACCGGGACAGATAAATGAAAAACTGTTTTTT,CAWRPGQINEKLFF
TRBJ2-3,few,NA,TRBV11-2,TGTGCCAGCAGCCCGGTAAGGGGGAGCACAGATACGCAGTATTTT,CASSPVRGSTDTQYF
TRBJ2-7,many,TRBD1,TRBV12-3/TRBV12-4,TGTGCCAGCAGTTTAGCGGACAGGAGAGGCTCCTACGAGCAGTACTTC,CASSLADRRGSYEQYF
TRBJ2-5,few,TRBD2,TRBV4-1,TGCGCCAGCAGCCAAGGGCCCGGGGGGGCTGAGGAGACCCAGTACTTC,CASSQGPGGAEETQYF
TRBJ2-5,few,TRBD2,TRBV10-3,TGTGCCATCAGCACCGGGACTAGGCAAGAGACCCAGTACTTC,CAISTGTRQETQYF
TRBJ1-1,many,NA,TRBV5-1,TGCGCCAGCAGCCCGCCCCGTTTTGGCACTGAAGCTTTCTTT,CASSPPRFGTEAFF
TRBJ2-5,many,NA,TRBV6-1,TGTGCCAGCGGATCCTCCCTAGGGCTAGAGACCCAGTACTTC,CASGSSLGLETQYF
TRBJ1-5,many,NA,TRBV27,TGTGCCAGCAGTTTAGGGCCAGGTTATAGCAATCAGCCCCAGCATTTT,CASSLGPGYSNQPQHF
TRBJ1-2,many,TRBD1,TRBV19,TGTGCCACCTGGACAGGGGGCAATGGCTACACCTTC,CATWTGGNGYTF
TRBJ1-2,many,NA,TRBV5-5,TGTGCCAGACAAGTCCGTGGCTACACCTTC,CARQVRGYTF
TRBJ2-3,many,NA,TRBV7-2,TGTGCCAGCAGCTTACCGTCGCAGGTGGCTAGCACAGATACGCAGTATTTT,CASSLPSQVASTDTQYF
TRBJ2-5,many,TRBD2,TRBV20-1,TGCAGTGCTAGACATGGGCGGGGGGGAGAGACCCAGTACTTC,CSARHGRGGETQYF
TRBJ1-5,NA,NA,TRBV30,TGTGCCTGGAGTCCGGGCCGTGGCAATCAGCCCCAGCATTTT,CAWSPGRGNQPQHF
TRBJ2-1,NA,NA,TRBV10-3,TGTGCCATCAGTGGATGGCCCCCGGGATCCTACAATGAGCAGTTCTTC,CAISGWPPGSYNEQFF
TRBJ1-2,NA,NA,TRBV12-3/TRBV12-4,TGTGCCAGCAGTTTTTGGGGGGCGAATGGCTACACCTTC,CASSFWGANGYTF
TRBJ2-7,NA,NA,TRBV19,TGTGCCAGTAGTCCCGGGCTGGGGACCTACGAGCAGTACTTC,CASSPGLGTYEQYF
TRBJ1-1,many,TRBD1,TRBV20-1,TGCAGTGCTACATCTTCCGGGACAGGGGTTAACACTGAAGCTTTCTTT,CSATSSGTGVNTEAFF
TRBJ2-1,many,NA,TRBV20-1,TGCAGTGCTAGGTACGGGGGCATAGAGCAGTTCTTC,CSARYGGIEQFF
TRBJ1-3,many,NA,TRBV19,TGTGCCAGTCCGGACCCGACCTCTGGAAACACCATATATTTT,CASPDPTSGNTIYF
TRBJ1-1,many,NA,TRBV2,TGTGCCAGCAGTGAGGAGGGCGGACACTTTAACACTGAAGCTTTCTTT,CASSEEGGHFNTEAFF
TRBJ1-2,NA,TRBD1,TRBV27,TGTGCCAGCAGTGAGGACAGGGGAATCTATGGCTACACCTTC,CASSEDRGIYGYTF
TRBJ2-1,few,NA,TRBV5-1,TGCGCCAGCAGCTCGGTATACAATGAGCAGTTCTTC,CASSSVYNEQFF
TRBJ1-4,many,NA,TRBV2,TGTGCCAGCAGTGAAGGGTTGATGAGGAAACTGTTTTTT,CASSEGLMRKLFF
TRBJ2-2,many,NA,TRBV6-2/TRBV6-3,TGTGCCAGCAGTTGGGACCCCTACACCGGGGAGCTGTTTTTT,CASSWDPYTGELFF
TRBJ1-3,many,TRBD1,TRBV2,TGTGCCAGCAGCAGACAGGGTGGAAACACCATATATTTT,CASSRQGGNTIYF
TRBJ1-1,NA,TRBD1,TRBV5-6,TGTGCCAGCAGCTTGGAAGGGGGCAAAATTGGAACTGAAGCTTTCTTT,CASSLEGGKIGTEAFF
TRBJ1-4,few,NA,TRBV2,TGTGCCAGCATTCAGGAAGGGGAAAAACTGTTTTTT,CASIQEGEKLFF
TRBJ1-4,many,NA,TRBV6-5,TGTGCCAGCAGTTACTCTCCTTCAACTAATGAAAAACTGTTTTTT,CASSYSPSTNEKLFF
TRBJ1-2,NA,TRBD1,TRBV4-1,TGCGCCAGCAGCCAAATCCAGGGGGTATTTGGCTACACCTTC,CASSQIQGVFGYTF